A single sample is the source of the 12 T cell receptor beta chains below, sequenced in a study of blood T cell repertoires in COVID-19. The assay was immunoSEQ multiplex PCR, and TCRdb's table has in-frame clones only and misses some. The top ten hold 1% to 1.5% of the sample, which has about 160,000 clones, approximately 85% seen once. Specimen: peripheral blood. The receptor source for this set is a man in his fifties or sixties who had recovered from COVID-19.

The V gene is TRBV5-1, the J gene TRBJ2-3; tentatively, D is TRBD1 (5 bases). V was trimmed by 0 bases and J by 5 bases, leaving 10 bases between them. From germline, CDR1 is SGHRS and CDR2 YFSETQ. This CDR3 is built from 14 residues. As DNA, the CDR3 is TGCGCCAGCAGCTTGGGTACAGGTATAGATACGCAGTATTTT. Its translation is CASSLGTGIDTQYF.

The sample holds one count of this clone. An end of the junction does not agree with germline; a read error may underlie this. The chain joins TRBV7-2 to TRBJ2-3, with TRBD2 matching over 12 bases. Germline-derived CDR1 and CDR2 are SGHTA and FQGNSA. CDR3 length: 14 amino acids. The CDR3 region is CASSLAGGPRTQYF. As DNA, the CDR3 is TGTGCCAGCAGCCTAGCGGGGGGGCCTCGTACGCAGTATTTT.

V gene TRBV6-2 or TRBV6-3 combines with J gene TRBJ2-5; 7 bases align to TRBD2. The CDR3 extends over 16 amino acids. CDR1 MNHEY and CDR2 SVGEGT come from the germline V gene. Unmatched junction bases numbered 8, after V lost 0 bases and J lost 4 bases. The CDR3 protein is CASSYSAGEARETQYF. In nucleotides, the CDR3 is TGTGCCAGCAGTTACTCTGCGGGGGAGGCCAGAGAGACCCAGTACTTC.

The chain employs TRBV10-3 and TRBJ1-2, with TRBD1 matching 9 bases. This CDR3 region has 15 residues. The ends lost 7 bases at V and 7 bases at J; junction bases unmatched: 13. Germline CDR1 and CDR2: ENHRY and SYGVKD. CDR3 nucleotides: TGTGCCATCATAGCCGGGGACAGGGTATCGGGTGGCTACACCTTC. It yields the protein CAIIAGDRVSGGYTF.

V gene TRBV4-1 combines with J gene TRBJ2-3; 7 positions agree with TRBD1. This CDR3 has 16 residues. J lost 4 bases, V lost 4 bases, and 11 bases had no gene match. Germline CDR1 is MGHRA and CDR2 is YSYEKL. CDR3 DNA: TGCGCCAGCAGCCCACAGACCCTTACAGGGGCAGATACGCAGTATTTT. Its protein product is CASSPQTLTGADTQYF.

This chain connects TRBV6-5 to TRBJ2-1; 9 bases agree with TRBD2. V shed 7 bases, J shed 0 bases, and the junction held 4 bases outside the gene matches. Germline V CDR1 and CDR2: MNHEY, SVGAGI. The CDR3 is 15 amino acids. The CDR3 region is CASTLLAGSYNEQFF. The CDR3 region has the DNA TGTGCCAGCACTTTACTAGCGGGCTCCTACAATGAGCAGTTCTTC.

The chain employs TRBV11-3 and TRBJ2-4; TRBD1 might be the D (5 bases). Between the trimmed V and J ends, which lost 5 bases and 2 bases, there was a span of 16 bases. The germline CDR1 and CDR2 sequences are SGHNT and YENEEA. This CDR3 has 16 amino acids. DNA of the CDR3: TGTGCCAGCAGCCCGGGTCTGGCAGGGTCCAAAAACATTCAGTACTTC. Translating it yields CASSPGLAGSKNIQYF.

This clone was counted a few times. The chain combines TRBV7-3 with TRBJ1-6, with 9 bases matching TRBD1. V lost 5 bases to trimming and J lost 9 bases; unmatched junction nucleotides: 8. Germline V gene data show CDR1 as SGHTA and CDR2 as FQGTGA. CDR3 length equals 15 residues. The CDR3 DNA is TGTGCCAGCAGCCAACAGGGGGCTTGGGGTTCACCCCTCCACTTT. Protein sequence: CASSQQGAWGSPLHF. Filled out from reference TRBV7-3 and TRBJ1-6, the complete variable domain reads GAGVSQTPSNKVTEKGKYVELRCDPISGHTALYWYRQSLGQGPEFLIYFQGTGAADDSGLPNDRFFAVRPEGSVSTLKIQRTERGDSAVYLCASSQQGAWGSPLHFGNGTRLTVT.

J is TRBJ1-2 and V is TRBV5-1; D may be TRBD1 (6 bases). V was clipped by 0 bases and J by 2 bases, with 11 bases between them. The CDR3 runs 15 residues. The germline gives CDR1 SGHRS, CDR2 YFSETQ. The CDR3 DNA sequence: TGCGCCAGCAGCTTGGGGTCAGGGGCCAACTATGGCTACACCTTC. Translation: CASSLGSGANYGYTF.

The CDR3 sequence is CSVEEGTGGIGANYGYTF. Here the CDR3 DNA reads TGCAGCGTTGAAGAGGGTACAGGGGGCATCGGAGCTAACTATGGCTACACCTTC. V is TRBV29-1 and J is TRBJ1-2, with 9 bases lining up with TRBD1. The CDR3 contains 18 residues. Trimming at V came to 0 bases and at J to 0 bases, leaving 11 bases not matched to a gene. Germline lookup yields CDR1 SQVTM and CDR2 ANQGSEA.

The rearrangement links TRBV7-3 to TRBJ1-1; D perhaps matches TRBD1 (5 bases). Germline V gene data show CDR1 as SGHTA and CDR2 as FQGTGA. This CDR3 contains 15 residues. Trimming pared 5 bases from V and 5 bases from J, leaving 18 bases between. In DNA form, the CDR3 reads TGTGCCAGCAGCCCCGGGATAGGGCGGGGGACTGAAGCTTTCTTT. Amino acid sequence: CASSPGIGRGTEAFF.

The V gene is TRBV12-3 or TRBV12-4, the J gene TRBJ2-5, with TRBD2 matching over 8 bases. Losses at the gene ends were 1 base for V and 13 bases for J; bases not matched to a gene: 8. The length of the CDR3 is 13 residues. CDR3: CASSLGPAGGRYF. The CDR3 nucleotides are TGTGCCAGCAGTTTAGGCCCCGCGGGGGGCCGGTACTTC.